This paragraph covers one TCR beta chain sequence. Its antigen is as yet unknown. Both 60 Vbeta primers and 13 Jbeta primers went into the PCR. In the study's own analysis: Later analysis identified approximately 88 million unique TCR beta chains, roughly 11 million shared. Using immunoSEQ multiplex PCR, the repertoire was profiled, and TCRdb retains in-frame clones only, with some absent. The DNA was the basis for D and trimming; V, J and clone size are from that table. This sample yields about 180,000 clones, of which about 72% are seen a single time; 2% to 3% belongs to the top ten. The record originates from a study of cytomegalovirus exposure and HLA in healthy donors. Study-wide results and caveats: A later analysis linked 16,951 TCR beta sequences to HLA alleles at 0.05 false discovery rate.

With 2 bases clipped from V and 6 bases from J, the junction kept 3 bases outside the gene matches. The CDR3 covers 13 residues. CDR1 is SEHNR and CDR2 is FQNEAQ in the germline V gene (reference sequence). This clonotype originated in a human donor in good health. Sequencing was carried out using PBMCs. The rearrangement uses TRBV7-9 and TRBJ1-2; 7 bases agree with TRBD1. The CDR3 sequence: CASSLRDSNGYTF. The CDR3 DNA is TGTGCCAGCAGCTTAAGGGACAGTAATGGCTACACCTTC.